This T cell receptor (beta chain) was documented in a study of T cell repertoires in aging, cancer and after chemotherapy. Study details: Six age groups, ranging from 30 or younger to 70 or older, included the donors. The whole study produced a dataset of millions of TCR reads.

TCR beta rearrangements were amplified from peripheral blood genomic DNA. This clonotype was counted only a few times. Antigen: not known. Study-level findings and limits: Age-matched healthy donors had significantly more diverse, less clonal blood TCR repertoires than untreated cancer patients.

Rearranged V-D-J TRB sequences were amplified with a mixed TRB-A/B primer pool. TCRdb re-derived calls from the multiplex PCR reads in MiXCR, one entry per CDR3 protein. The profile covers roughly 7,800 distinct CDR3 sequences, with approximately 50% appearing a single time and about 4% taken by the ten largest. This CDR3 spans 13 amino acids. The germline V gene has CDR1 MNHEY and CDR2 SVGAGI. Between the trimmed V and J ends, which lost 5 bases and 10 bases, there was a span of 18 bases. This sequence originates from a human donor with a solid tumor. This sequence joins TRBV6-5 and TRBJ2-7, with TRBD2 as a possible D gene (5 bases). The sample taken for sequencing was blood. CDR3 nucleotides: TGTGCCAGCAGTCCACTGCTGGGAGTGCGCCAGTACTTC. It yields the protein CASSPLLGVRQYF.